A single sample gave rise to the 21 T cell receptor beta chains below, sequenced in a study of blood T cell repertoires in COVID-19. Using immunoSEQ multiplex PCR, the repertoire was profiled, and TCRdb retains in-frame clones only, with some absent. The table lists fewer than 350,000 clones, 88% of them singletons, with 2% to 2.5% in the top ten. Sequencing input: PBMCs or T cells enriched from blood (not recorded which). The origin of the receptors is a woman aged 55-75 years in a cohort exposed to, infected with or recovered from COVID-19 (not recorded which).

This chain joins TRBV14 and TRBJ2-3, with D possibly matching TRBD1 (6 bases). The V gene's germline CDR1 is SGHDN and CDR2 FVKESK. Trimming stripped 4 bases from V and 6 bases from J, with 26 bases between. The CDR3 has 18 residues. The CDR3 nucleotides read TGTGCCAGCAGCCCAAGGACCCTCTTGACGCGAAGGGGGGATACGCAGTATTTT. Translation: CASSPRTLLTRRGDTQYF.

This chain uses TRBV15 with TRBJ1-1; D gene uncertain. From germline, CDR1 is LNHNV and CDR2 YYDKDF (reference sequence). V dropped 4 bases and J dropped 1 base, with 7 bases sitting between them. The CDR3 has 13 amino acids. CDR3 protein: CATSTRGNTEAFF. CDR3 nucleotide sequence: TGTGCCACCAGCACTCGCGGGAACACTGAAGCTTTCTTT.

This chain connects TRBV5-1 to TRBJ2-7; 11 bases line up with TRBD1. From germline, CDR1 is SGHRS and CDR2 YFSETQ. V lost 2 bases, J lost 2 bases, and 3 bases stayed unmatched. The CDR3 sequence is 15 residues long. CDR3 loop: CASSFGTGGPYEQYF. The CDR3 DNA sequence: TGCGCCAGCAGCTTTGGGACAGGGGGTCCCTACGAGCAGTACTTC.

Here the CDR3 reads CASSEWDRGSTDTQYF. CDR3 sequence (DNA): TGTGCCAGCAGCGAATGGGACAGGGGCAGCACAGATACGCAGTATTTT. The chain links TRBV7-3 to TRBJ2-3; 10 bases match TRBD1. The CDR3 is made up of 16 amino acids. Per the germline V gene, CDR1 is SGHTA and CDR2 is FQGTGA. V was pared by 5 bases and J by 0 bases, with 5 bases of the junction left unmatched.

This rearrangement joins TRBV9 to TRBJ2-5; TRBD1 matches at 9 bases. The V and J ends lost 5 bases and 0 bases, in that order; junction bases with no gene match: 5. The CDR3 contains 15 residues. Germline V gives CDR1 SGDLS, CDR2 YYNGEE. The CDR3 DNA sequence: TGTGCCAGCAGGAGGACAGGGGACTACCAAGAGACCCAGTACTTC. Translated: CASRRTGDYQETQYF.

J is TRBJ2-1 and V is TRBV4-1, with 10 bases identical to TRBD2. Germline trimming cut 4 bases from V and 4 bases from J; bases unmatched to any gene: 4. The CDR3 covers 15 residues. CDR1 is MGHRA, CDR2 YSYEKL, per germline. For the CDR3, the DNA is TGCGCCAGCAGCCCTGGACTAGCGGAGTACAATGAGCAGTTCTTC. This encodes CASSPGLAEYNEQFF.

The chain is built from TRBV18 and TRBJ1-1; 8 bases are shared with TRBD1. The ends lost 8 bases at V and 3 bases at J; junction bases unmatched: 5. The CDR3 length is 13 residues. CDR1 and CDR2 from the germline V gene are KGHSH and LQKENI. CDR3 nucleotide sequence: TGTGCCAGCGTCAGGGGGCAGGACACTGAAGCTTTCTTT. Amino acid sequence: CASVRGQDTEAFF.

The CDR3 DNA follows: TGTGCCAGCAGCGTAGAATCCAGAACAACTAATGAAAAACTGTTTTTT. This sequence encodes CASSVESRTTNEKLFF. This chain joins TRBV9 and TRBJ1-4; D not resolved. V was clipped by 0 bases and J by 0 bases, with 9 bases between them. Germline V gives CDR1 SGDLS, CDR2 YYNGEE. This CDR3 comprises 16 residues.

This sequence joins TRBV28 and TRBJ2-7, with 14 bases fitting TRBD2. The CDR3 sequence is 16 residues long. Trimming took 8 bases from V and 6 from J; bases not matched to a gene: 12. Germline V gene data show CDR1 as MDHEN and CDR2 as SYDVKM. CDR3 sequence: CASHEQRLAGGFEQYF. The DNA for the CDR3 is TGTGCCAGCCACGAACAAAGACTAGCGGGGGGGTTCGAGCAGTACTTC.

In the case of this clone: One junction end does not reproduce the germline sequence, and a read error may be involved. V usage is TRBV24-1 and J usage is TRBJ1-1, with D unresolved. CDR1 KGHDR and CDR2 SFDVKD come from the germline V gene. The CDR3 runs to 14 residues. CDR3 nucleotide sequence: TGTGCCACCAGTGATTCGGGAGGGAACCCTGAAGCTTTCTTT. It codes for CATSDSGGNPEAFF.

Here the CDR3 reads CASSFQGAGYGYTF. The CDR3 nucleotides read TGTGCCAGCAGCTTCCAGGGGGCGGGTTATGGCTACACCTTC. The rearrangement links TRBV5-4 to TRBJ1-2, with 8 bases that match TRBD1. CDR1 SGHNT and CDR2 YYREEE come from the germline V gene (reference sequence). V gave up 2 bases and J gave up 5 bases; unmatched junction bases: 5. CDR3 length: 14 amino acids.

This chain links TRBV2 with TRBJ1-4; TRBD1 aligns across 8 bases. The V gene end was trimmed by 7 bases and the J gene end by 0 bases; junction bases not matched to a gene: 13. This CDR3 spans 18 amino acids. Germline loops: CDR1 SNHLY, CDR2 FYNNEI. The CDR3 protein is CASIRDRRVGATNEKLFF. In DNA form, the CDR3 reads TGTGCCAGCATAAGGGACAGGAGAGTGGGGGCAACTAATGAAAAACTGTTTTTT.

The J gene is TRBJ1-4, the V gene TRBV5-6, with D tentatively TRBD1 (6 bases). CDR1 is SGHDT, CDR2 YYEEEE, per germline. Trimming removed 0 bases from V and 4 bases from J, with 16 bases in between. The CDR3 extends over 17 amino acids. DNA for the CDR3: TGTGCCAGCAGCTTGGATTCGACAGGTCGTATTAATGAAAAACTGTTTTTT. This gives the protein CASSLDSTGRINEKLFF.

The gene calls are TRBV2 and TRBJ2-7; D is unclear. This CDR3 is built from 16 residues. Germline V gene sequence: CDR1 SNHLY, CDR2 FYNNEI. Trimming removed 3 bases from V and 4 bases from J, with 19 bases in between. CDR3 protein: CASSEVGRIGGYEQYF. CDR3 nucleotides: TGTGCCAGCAGTGAGGTTGGCAGGATCGGTGGGTACGAGCAGTACTTC. Looking up the rest from reference TRBV2 and TRBJ2-7 gives the full variable domain: EPEVTQTPSHQVTQMGQEVILRCVPISNHLYFYWYRQILGQKVEFLVSFYNNEISEKSEIFDDQFSVERPDGSNFTLKIRSTKLEDSAMYFCASSEVGRIGGYEQYFGPGTRLTVT.

V usage is TRBV29-1 and J usage is TRBJ2-7; D uncertain. The V end was cut by 7 bases, the J end by 1 base, with 8 bases between. The CDR3 sequence is 11 residues long. The germline V gene encodes CDR1 SQVTM and CDR2 ANQGSEA. CDR3 loop: CSAFRSYEQYF. The CDR3 nucleotides are TGCAGCGCCTTCCGGTCCTACGAGCAGTACTTC.

This chain uses TRBV19 with TRBJ1-2; D remains ambiguous. The germline gives CDR1 LNHDA, CDR2 SQIVND (reference sequence). The V end lost 4 bases, the J end lost 3 bases, and 9 bases lay between the germline ends. The CDR3 runs 13 residues. CDR3 in DNA: TGTGCCAGTAGTACCCGTCTTGACTATGGCTACACCTTC. It yields the protein CASSTRLDYGYTF.

The chain links TRBV28 to TRBJ1-6; the D gene is possibly TRBD1 (6 bases). The CDR3 loop spans 15 amino acids. The V and J ends lost 3 bases and 7 bases respectively, with 13 bases between them. Germline V lookup: CDR1 MDHEN, CDR2 SYDVKM. CDR3 bases: TGTGCCAGCAGTTTGTACAGGGTTTTGAATTCACCCCTCCACTTT. Translating it yields CASSLYRVLNSPLHF.

The CDR3 region is CATSDGTTGIKGNEQFF. The CDR3, as DNA: TGTGCCACCAGTGATGGAACGACAGGGATTAAGGGAAATGAGCAGTTCTTC. The V call is TRBV24-1, the J call TRBJ2-1; 7 bases agree with TRBD1. CDR1 and CDR2 (germline): KGHDR, SFDVKD. The CDR3 is 17 amino acids. V dropped 3 bases and J dropped 7; count of bases not matched to a gene: 14.

The chain joins TRBV14 to TRBJ2-7; D may be TRBD1 (6 bases). In germline, CDR1 is SGHDN, CDR2 FVKESK. The CDR3 is 14 residues long. Trimming took 3 bases from V and 5 from J, leaving 14 bases between them. CDR3 DNA: TGTGCCAGCAGCCATTATCAGGGGCAGGACGAGCAGTACTTC. Its protein product is CASSHYQGQDEQYF.

This rearrangement joins TRBV5-1 to TRBJ1-1; 7 bases line up with TRBD1. This CDR3 region has 16 residues. After removal of 3 bases from V and 0 bases from J, the junction contained 8 bases not matched to a gene. CDR1 and CDR2 (germline): SGHRS, YFSETQ. CDR3: CASSSDRARLNTEAFF. In nucleotides, the CDR3 is TGCGCCAGCAGCTCCGACAGGGCAAGATTGAACACTGAAGCTTTCTTT.

This sequence joins TRBV4-3 and TRBJ1-3; D is ambiguous. The CDR3 is made up of 13 amino acids. The V and J ends lost 0 bases and 6 bases respectively, with 6 bases between them. Per the germline V gene, CDR1 is LGHNA and CDR2 is YSLEER. This CDR3 is CASSQDIENTIYF. The CDR3 DNA is TGCGCCAGCAGCCAAGACATAGAAAACACCATATATTTT.